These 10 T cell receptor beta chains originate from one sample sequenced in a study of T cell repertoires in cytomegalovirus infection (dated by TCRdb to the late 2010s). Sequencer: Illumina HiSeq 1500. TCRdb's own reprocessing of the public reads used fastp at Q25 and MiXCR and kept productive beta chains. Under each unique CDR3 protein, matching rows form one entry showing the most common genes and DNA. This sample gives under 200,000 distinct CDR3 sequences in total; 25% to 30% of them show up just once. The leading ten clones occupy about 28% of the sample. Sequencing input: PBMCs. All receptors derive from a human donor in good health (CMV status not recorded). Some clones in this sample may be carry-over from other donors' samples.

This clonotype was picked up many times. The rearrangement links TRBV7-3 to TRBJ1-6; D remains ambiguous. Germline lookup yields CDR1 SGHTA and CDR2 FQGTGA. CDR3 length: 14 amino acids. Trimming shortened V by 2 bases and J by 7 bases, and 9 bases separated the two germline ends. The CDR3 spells CASSLRGGNSPLHF. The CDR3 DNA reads TGTGCCAGCAGCTTACGAGGCGGCAATTCACCCCTCCACTTT.

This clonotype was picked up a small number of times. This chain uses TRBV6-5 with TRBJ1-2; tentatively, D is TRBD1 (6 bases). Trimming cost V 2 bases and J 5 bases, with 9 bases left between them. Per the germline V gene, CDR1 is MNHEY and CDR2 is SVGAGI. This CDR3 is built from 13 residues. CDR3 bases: TGTGCCAGCAGTTACCGCCAGGGGTATGGCTACACCTTC. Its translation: CASSYRQGYGYTF.

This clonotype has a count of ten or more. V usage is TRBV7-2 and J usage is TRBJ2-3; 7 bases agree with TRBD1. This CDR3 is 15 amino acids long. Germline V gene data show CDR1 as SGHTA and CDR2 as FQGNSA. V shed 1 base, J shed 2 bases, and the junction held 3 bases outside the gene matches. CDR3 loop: CASSLGGQTTDTQYF. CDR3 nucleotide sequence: TGTGCCAGCAGCTTAGGGGGACAGACCACAGATACGCAGTATTTT.

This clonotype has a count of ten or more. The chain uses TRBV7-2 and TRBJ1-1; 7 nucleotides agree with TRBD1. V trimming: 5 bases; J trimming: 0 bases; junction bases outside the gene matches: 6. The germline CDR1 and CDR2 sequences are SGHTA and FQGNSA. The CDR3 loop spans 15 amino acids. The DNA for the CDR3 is TGTGCCAGCAGCCCAGAGACAGGGCTGAACACTGAAGCTTTCTTT. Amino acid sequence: CASSPETGLNTEAFF.

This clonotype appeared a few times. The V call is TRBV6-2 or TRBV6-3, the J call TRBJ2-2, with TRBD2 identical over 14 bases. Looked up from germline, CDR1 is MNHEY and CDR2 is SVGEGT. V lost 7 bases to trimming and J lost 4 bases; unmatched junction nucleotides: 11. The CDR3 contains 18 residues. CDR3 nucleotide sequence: TGTGCCAGCATCCATTTGGGACTAGCGGGGGCCCCCACCGGGGAGCTGTTTTTT. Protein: CASIHLGLAGAPTGELFF.

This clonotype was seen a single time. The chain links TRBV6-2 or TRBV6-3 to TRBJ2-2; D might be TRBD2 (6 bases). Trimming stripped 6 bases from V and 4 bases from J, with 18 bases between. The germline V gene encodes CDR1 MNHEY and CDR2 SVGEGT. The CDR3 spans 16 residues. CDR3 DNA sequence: TGTGCCAGCAGCCCCGGGACTGTGCGAATCACCGGGGAGCTGTTTTTT. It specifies CASSPGTVRITGELFF.

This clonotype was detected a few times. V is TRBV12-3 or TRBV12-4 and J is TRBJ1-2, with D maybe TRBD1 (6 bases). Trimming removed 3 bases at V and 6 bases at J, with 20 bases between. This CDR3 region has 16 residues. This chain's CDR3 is CASSFQRTARNNGYTF. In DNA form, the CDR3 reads TGTGCCAGCAGTTTCCAGAGGACAGCAAGAAATAATGGCTACACCTTC.

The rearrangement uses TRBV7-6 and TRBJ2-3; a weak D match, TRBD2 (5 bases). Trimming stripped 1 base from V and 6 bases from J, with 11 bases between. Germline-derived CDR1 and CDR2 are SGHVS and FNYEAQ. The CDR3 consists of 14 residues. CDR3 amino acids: CASSLDSRADTQYF. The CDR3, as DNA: TGTGCCAGCAGCTTAGATTCGAGGGCCGATACGCAGTATTTT.

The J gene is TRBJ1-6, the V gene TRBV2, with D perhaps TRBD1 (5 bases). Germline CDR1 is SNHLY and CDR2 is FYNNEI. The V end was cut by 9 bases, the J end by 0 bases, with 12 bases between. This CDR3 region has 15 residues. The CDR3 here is CARGTGSSYNSPLHF. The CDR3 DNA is TGTGCCAGGGGGACGGGGAGCTCCTATAATTCACCCCTCCACTTT.

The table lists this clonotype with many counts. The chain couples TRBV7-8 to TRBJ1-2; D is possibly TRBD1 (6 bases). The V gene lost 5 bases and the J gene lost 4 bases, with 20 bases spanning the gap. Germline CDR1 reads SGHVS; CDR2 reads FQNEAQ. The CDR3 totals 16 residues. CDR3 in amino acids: CASSPGGRLSRYGYTF. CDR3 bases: TGTGCCAGCAGCCCGGGGGGGCGCCTGTCTCGCTATGGCTACACCTTC. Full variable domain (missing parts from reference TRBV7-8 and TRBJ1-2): GAGVSQSPRYKVAKRGQDVALRCDPISGHVSLFWYQQALGQGPEFLTYFQNEAQLDKSGLPSDRFFAERPEGSVSTLKIQRTQQEDSAVYLCASSPGGRLSRYGYTFGSGTRLTVV.